This TCR beta chain was captured in a study of blood T cell repertoires in COVID-19. Study-wide background: Acute and convalescent COVID-19 specimens originated in the United States, Italy and Spain. In each case, the material was cDNA or gDNA derived from T cells, B-cell-depleted T cells, or PBMCs.

Repertoires were generated with immunoSEQ multiplex PCR, while TCRdb's copy carries only in-frame clones and drops some. The sample gives about 440,000 clones, approximately 89% of which show up once; roughly 12% is in the top ten. V dropped 5 bases and J dropped 3 bases, with 9 bases sitting between them. CDR3 length: 13 amino acids. Germline V gene lookup returns CDR1 MNHEY and CDR2 SMNVEV (reference sequence). What was sequenced was peripheral blood. This chain links TRBV27 with TRBJ2-3, with D possibly being TRBD1 (6 bases). This TCR derives from a woman aged 45-65 years with COVID-19, enrolled during active disease. CDR3 protein: CASSQQGTDTQYF. In DNA form, the CDR3 reads TGTGCCAGCAGTCAGCAGGGGACAGATACGCAGTATTTT.